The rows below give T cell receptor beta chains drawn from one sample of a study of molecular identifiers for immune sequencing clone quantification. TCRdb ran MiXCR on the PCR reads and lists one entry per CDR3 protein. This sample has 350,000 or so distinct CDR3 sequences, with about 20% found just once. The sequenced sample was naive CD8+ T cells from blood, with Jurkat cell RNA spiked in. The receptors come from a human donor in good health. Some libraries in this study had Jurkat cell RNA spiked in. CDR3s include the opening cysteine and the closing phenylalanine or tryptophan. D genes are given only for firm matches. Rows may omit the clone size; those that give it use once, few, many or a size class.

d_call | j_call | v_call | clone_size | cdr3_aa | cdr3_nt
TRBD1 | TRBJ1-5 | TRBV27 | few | CASSLYFLAGQGLDQPQHF | TGTGCCAGCAGTTTATATTTTTTGGCGGGACAGGGCCTTGATCAGCCCCAGCATTTT
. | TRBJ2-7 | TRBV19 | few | CASSNDVGTGSAEQYF | TGTGCCAGTAGTAACGACGTTGGGACTGGCAGCGCCGAGCAGTACTTC
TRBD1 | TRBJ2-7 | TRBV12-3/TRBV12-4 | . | CASSLGQGGSYERYF | TGTGCCAGCAGTTTAGGTCAAGGGGGCAGCTACGAGCGGTACTTC
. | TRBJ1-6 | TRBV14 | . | CASSQFQGLNSPLHF | TGTGCCAGCAGCCAATTCCAGGGACTTAATTCACCCCTCCACTTT
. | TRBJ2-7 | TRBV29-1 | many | CSVETGKTYEQYF | TGCAGCGTTGAGACAGGTAAAACCTACGAGCAGTACTTC
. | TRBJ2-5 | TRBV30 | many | CAWSYLAGAETQYF | TGTGCCTGGAGTTATCTGGCGGGGGCAGAGACCCAGTACTTC
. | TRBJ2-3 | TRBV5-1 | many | CASRRGPSTDTQYF | TGCGCCAGCAGGAGGGGTCCCAGCACAGATACGCAGTATTTT
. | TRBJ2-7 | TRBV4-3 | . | CASSQDLSSSYEQYF | TGCGCCAGCAGCCAAGATCTTAGTAGTAGTTACGAGCAGTACTTC
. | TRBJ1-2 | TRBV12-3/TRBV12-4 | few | CASSLGQGYTF | TGTGCCAGCAGTTTAGGCCAGGGCTACACCTTC
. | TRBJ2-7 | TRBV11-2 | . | CASGLKGHEQYF | TGTGCCAGCGGCTTAAAGGGCCACGAGCAGTACTTC
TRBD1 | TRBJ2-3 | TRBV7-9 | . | CASSLITRTTGATDTQYF | TGTGCCAGCAGCTTAATAACGCGTACGACAGGGGCCACAGATACGCAGTATTTT
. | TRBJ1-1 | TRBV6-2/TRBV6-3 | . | CASGYPGLEALF | TGTGCCAGCGGTTACCCAGGGCTTGAAGCTCTCTTT
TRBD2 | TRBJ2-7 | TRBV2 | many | CAGADFSGAVDEQYF | TGTGCCGGAGCTGACTTTAGCGGGGCCGTGGACGAGCAGTACTTC
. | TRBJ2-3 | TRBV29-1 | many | CSVESDTQYF | TGCAGCGTTGAGTCAGATACGCAGTATTTT
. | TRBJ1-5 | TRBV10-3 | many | CAISGEALEPQHF | TGTGCCATCAGTGGGGAAGCTTTGGAGCCCCAGCATTTT
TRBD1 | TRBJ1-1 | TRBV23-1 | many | CASSGGIWYTEAFF | TGCGCCAGCTCAGGGGGCATTTGGTACACTGAAGCTTTCTTT
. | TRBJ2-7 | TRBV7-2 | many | CASRSSVHEQYF | TGTGCCAGCAGGTCATCGGTACACGAGCAGTACTTC
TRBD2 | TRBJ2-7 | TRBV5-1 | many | CASSLEIAGAYEQYF | TGCGCCAGCAGCTTGGAAATAGCGGGGGCTTACGAGCAGTACTTC
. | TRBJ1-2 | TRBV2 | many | CASSENLLGPTGNGYTF | TGTGCCAGCAGTGAGAACCTCCTAGGACCGACCGGTAATGGCTACACCTTC
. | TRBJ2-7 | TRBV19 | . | CASSMRREDYEQYF | TGTGCCAGTAGTATGAGGCGGGAAGACTACGAGCAGTACTTC
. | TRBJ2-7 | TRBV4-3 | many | CASSQEVLVVYEQYF | TGCGCCAGCAGCCAAGAAGTACTAGTGGTCTACGAGCAGTACTTC
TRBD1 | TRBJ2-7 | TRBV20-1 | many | CSAARDRLTYEQYF | TGCAGTGCGGCCCGGGACAGGCTAACCTACGAGCAGTACTTC
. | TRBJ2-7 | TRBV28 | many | CASSSAGDSLVDEQYF | TGTGCCAGCAGTTCCGCCGGAGACAGTTTAGTCGACGAGCAGTACTTC
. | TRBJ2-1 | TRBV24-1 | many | CATSVGNEQFF | TGTGCCACCAGTGTAGGGAATGAGCAGTTCTTC
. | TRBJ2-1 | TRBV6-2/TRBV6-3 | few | CASKKDGYNEQFF | TGTGCCAGCAAGAAGGACGGTTACAATGAGCAGTTCTTC
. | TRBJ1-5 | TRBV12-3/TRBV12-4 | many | CASSLSYSNQPQHF | TGTGCCAGCAGTTTATCCTATAGCAATCAGCCCCAGCATTTT
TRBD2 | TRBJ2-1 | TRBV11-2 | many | CASSSLLAGENNEQFF | TGTGCCAGCAGCTCACTACTAGCGGGAGAGAACAATGAGCAGTTCTTC
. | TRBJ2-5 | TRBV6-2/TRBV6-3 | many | CASSGGRQQETQYF | TGTGCCAGCAGCGGGGGACGGCAACAAGAGACCCAGTACTTC